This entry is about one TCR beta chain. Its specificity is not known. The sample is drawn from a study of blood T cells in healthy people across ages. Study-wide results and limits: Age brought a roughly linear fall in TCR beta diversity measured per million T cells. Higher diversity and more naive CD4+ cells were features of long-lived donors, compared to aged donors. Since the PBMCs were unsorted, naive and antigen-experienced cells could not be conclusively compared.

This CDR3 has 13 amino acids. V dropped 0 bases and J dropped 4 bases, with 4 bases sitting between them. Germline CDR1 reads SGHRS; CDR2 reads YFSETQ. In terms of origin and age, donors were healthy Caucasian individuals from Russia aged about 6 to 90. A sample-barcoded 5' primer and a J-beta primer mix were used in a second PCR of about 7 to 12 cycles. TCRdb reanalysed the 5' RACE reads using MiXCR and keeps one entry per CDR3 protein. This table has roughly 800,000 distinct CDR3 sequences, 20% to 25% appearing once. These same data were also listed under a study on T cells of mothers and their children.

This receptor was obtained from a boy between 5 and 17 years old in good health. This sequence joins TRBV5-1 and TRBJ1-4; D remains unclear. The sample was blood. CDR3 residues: CASSLDNNEKLFF. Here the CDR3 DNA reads TGCGCCAGCAGCTTGGACAATAATGAAAAACTGTTTTTT.